This entry lists 30 T cell receptor beta chains sequenced from one sample in a study of shared clonotypes between healthy human individuals. Data came from immunoSEQ multiplex PCR; TCRdb stores just in-frame clones and leaves some out. Of 450,000 to 600,000 clones listed, approximately 79% are singletons. The sequenced sample consisted of PBMCs. The receptors come from a woman aged 40 to 50 in good health. Some clones in this sample may be carry-over from other donors' samples.

The chain recombines TRBV4-2 with TRBJ2-5; tentative D call: TRBD2 (6 bases). V was clipped by 1 base and J by 4 bases, with 10 bases between them. The CDR3 is 14 amino acids. CDR1 and CDR2 (germline): LGHNA, YNFKEQ. This chain's CDR3 is CASSQGDSRETQYF. The CDR3 DNA reads TGTGCCAGCAGCCAAGGGGACTCTCGAGAGACCCAGTACTTC.

J is TRBJ2-3 and V is TRBV10-2, with 11 bases matching TRBD2. Germline assignment: CDR1 WSHSY and CDR2 SAAADI. CDR3 size: 16 residues. Trimming cost V 2 bases and J 6 bases; bases outside gene matches: 7. Here the CDR3 reads CASSEMASGRSDTQYF. In DNA form, the CDR3 reads TGCGCCAGCAGTGAGATGGCTAGCGGGAGGTCTGATACGCAGTATTTT.

This sequence joins TRBV15 and TRBJ2-2; possibly TRBD2 for D (5 bases). V lost 5 bases and J lost 5, with 15 bases in between. In germline, CDR1 is LNHNV, CDR2 YYDKDF (reference sequence). The CDR3 is 15 residues long. CDR3 coding DNA: TGTGCCACCAGCTCCCGGGGTGTTTCGACCGGGGAGCTGTTTTTT. This gives the protein CATSSRGVSTGELFF.

The J gene is TRBJ2-7, the V gene TRBV25-1; TRBD1 aligns across 8 bases. Unmatched junction bases numbered 7, after V lost 6 bases and J lost 3 bases. CDR3 length equals 14 residues. CDR1 and CDR2 (germline): MGHDK, SYGVNS. The CDR3 nucleotides are TGTGCCAGCAGGGACAGGGAAGGGGGCTACGAGCAGTACTTC. It translates to CASRDREGGYEQYF.

The V gene is TRBV9, the J gene TRBJ2-7, with D perhaps TRBD1 (5 bases). The CDR3 totals 13 residues. Germline loops: CDR1 SGDLS, CDR2 YYNGEE. Trimming cost V 0 bases and J 12 bases, with 16 bases left between them. The CDR3 region is CASSVGGASSVYF. Written as DNA, the CDR3 is TGTGCCAGCAGCGTAGGTGGGGCGTCGTCTGTGTACTTC.

The V and J genes are TRBV19 and TRBJ2-6; D is perhaps TRBD2 (6 bases). Trimming removed 4 bases from V and 0 bases from J, with 10 bases in between. Germline V gene lookup returns CDR1 LNHDA and CDR2 SQIVND (reference sequence). The CDR3 is made up of 16 amino acids. In nucleotides, the CDR3 is TGTGCCAGTAGTACGGCGGGGACCTCTGGGGCCAACGTCCTGACTTTC. Amino acid sequence: CASSTAGTSGANVLTF.

The chain employs TRBV30 and TRBJ2-1, with 10 positions matching TRBD2. The V gene's germline CDR1 is GTSNPN and CDR2 SVGIG (reference sequence). After removal of 0 bases from V and 7 bases from J, the junction contained 12 bases not matched to a gene. The CDR3 consists of 17 residues. The CDR3 here is CAWSVLLLAGDRNEQFF. DNA for the CDR3: TGTGCCTGGAGTGTACTTTTGCTAGCGGGAGATAGGAATGAGCAGTTCTTC. The full variable domain, with the rest looked up from reference TRBV30 and TRBJ2-1, is SQTIHQWPATLVQPVGSPLSLECTVEGTSNPNLYWYRQAAGRGLQLLFYSVGIGQISSEVPQNLSASRPQDRQFILSSKKLLLSDSGFYLCAWSVLLLAGDRNEQFFGPGTRLTVL.

The CDR3 DNA follows: TGTGCCAGTTGGGACAGCTCAAATGAAAAACTGTTTTTT. Translated, it gives CASWDSSNEKLFF. This chain joins TRBV28 and TRBJ1-4, with 7 bases aligning to TRBD1. CDR1 is MDHEN and CDR2 is SYDVKM in the germline V gene. The V segment lost 9 bases and the J segment 5 bases; nucleotides outside the gene matches: 6. The CDR3 has 13 amino acids. Full variable domain (missing parts from reference TRBV28 and TRBJ1-4): DVKVTQSSRYLVKRTGEKVFLECVQDMDHENMFWYRQDPGLGLRLIYFSYDVKMKEKGDIPEGYSVSREKKERFSLILESASTNQTSMYLCASWDSSNEKLFFGSGTQLSVL.

This chain joins TRBV6-6 and TRBJ2-4; TRBD2 aligns across 8 bases. Germline CDR1 is MNHNY and CDR2 is SVGAGI (reference sequence). With 10 bases clipped from V and 6 bases from J, the junction kept 14 bases outside the gene matches. The CDR3 contains 15 residues. CDR3 coding DNA: TGTGCCACCCTAAAGGCGGCGGGAGGCGGAAACATTCAGTACTTC. Amino acids: CATLKAAGGGNIQYF.

V and J are TRBV25-1 and TRBJ1-3, with 7 bases identical to TRBD1. This CDR3 spans 15 amino acids. CDR1 is MGHDK and CDR2 is SYGVNS in the germline V gene. The junction had 11 bases not matched to a gene; V was cut back by 1 base and J by 11 bases. CDR3 DNA: TGTGCCAGCAGTGAATCAGGACAGGAGTCCTCTGCCATATATTTT. Its translation is CASSESGQESSAIYF.

This chain links TRBV7-6 with TRBJ1-5; TRBD1 agrees at 7 bases. The CDR3 has 18 residues. The V gene end was trimmed by 1 base and the J gene end by 6 bases; junction bases not matched to a gene: 15. Germline V gene sequence: CDR1 SGHVS, CDR2 FNYEAQ. This CDR3 reads CASSLVEQGRSSGQPQHF. In DNA form, the CDR3 reads TGTGCCAGCAGCTTAGTAGAACAGGGGAGGAGTAGCGGTCAGCCCCAGCATTTT.

The chain uses TRBV9 and TRBJ2-5, with unresolved D. The CDR3 length is 15 residues. Per the germline V gene, CDR1 is SGDLS and CDR2 is YYNGEE. Trimming pared 0 bases from V and 2 bases from J, leaving 11 bases between. The chain's CDR3 is CASSVGVYPQETQYF. In DNA, the CDR3 is TGTGCCAGCAGCGTAGGAGTCTACCCTCAAGAGACCCAGTACTTC. Full variable domain (remainder filled in from reference TRBV9 and TRBJ2-5): DSGVTQTPKHLITATGQRVTLRCSPRSGDLSVYWYQQSLDQGLQFLIQYYNGEERAKGNILERFSAQQFPDLHSELNLSSLELGDSALYFCASSVGVYPQETQYFGPGTRLLVL.

A remark on this clone: Distinct nucleotide sequences in the sample also encode this CDR3. V is TRBV7-9 and J is TRBJ2-7; tentatively, D is TRBD2 (6 bases). The CDR3 length is 14 residues. Germline V CDR1 and CDR2: SEHNR, FQNEAQ (reference sequence). V lost 3 bases and J lost 2, with 11 bases in between. DNA for the CDR3: TGTGCCAGCAGCTTGACGGGAGTCCCCTACGAGCAGTACTTC. This sequence encodes CASSLTGVPYEQYF.

The rearrangement joins TRBV27 to TRBJ2-1; D is tentatively TRBD1 or TRBD2 (6 bases each). Deletions cut 6 bases from V and 0 bases from J, with 9 bases between. The CDR3 runs to 14 residues. Germline V gives CDR1 MNHEY, CDR2 SMNVEV (reference sequence). Here the CDR3 reads CASRGGLSYNEQFF. CDR3 nucleotide sequence: TGTGCCAGCAGGGGGGGCCTCTCCTACAATGAGCAGTTCTTC.

This clone was found many times. The rearrangement joins TRBV5-1 to TRBJ2-1; 8 nucleotides match TRBD1. J gave up 8 bases and V 2 bases, and 6 bases lay outside the gene matches. Germline V lookup: CDR1 SGHRS, CDR2 YFSETQ. The CDR3 contains 14 residues. As DNA, the CDR3 is TGCGCCAGCAGCTTAACGGACAGGGTCGATGAGCAGTTCTTC. The encoded protein is CASSLTDRVDEQFF.

The J gene is TRBJ2-1, the V gene TRBV10-1, with 12 nucleotides matching TRBD2. V shed 7 bases and J 0 bases; nucleotides not matched to a gene: 7. This CDR3 has 17 residues. Per germline, CDR1 WNHNN and CDR2 SYGVQD (reference sequence). In nucleotides, the CDR3 is TGCGCCAGCATTGTGAAGGGACTAGCGGGCTCCTACAATGAGCAGTTCTTC. Its translation is CASIVKGLAGSYNEQFF.

J is TRBJ2-2 and V is TRBV7-2; D not resolved. The CDR3 totals 13 residues. The germline gives CDR1 SGHTA, CDR2 FQGNSA. V was cut by 5 bases and J by 7 bases, with 11 bases left in between. CDR3 sequence reads: CASSHDWGGELFF. Here the CDR3 DNA reads TGTGCCAGCAGCCACGACTGGGGCGGGGAGCTGTTTTTT.

Comment on this clone: This may be a read error, as it is one base from a much larger clone. V usage is TRBV7-2 and J usage is TRBJ1-2; D call uncertain. CDR1 is SGHTA, CDR2 FQGNSA, per germline. The CDR3 contains 14 residues. V was pared by 2 bases and J by 0 bases, with 7 bases between. As DNA, the CDR3 is TGTGCCAGCAGCTTAACAGAAGCTAACTATGGCTACACCTTC. As protein: CASSLTEANYGYTF.

This chain joins TRBV11-2 and TRBJ2-7, with 10 bases lining up with TRBD1. The CDR3 extends over 16 amino acids. V shed 5 bases and J 6 bases; nucleotides not matched to a gene: 13. CDR1 is SGHAT, CDR2 FQNNGV, per germline. The DNA for the CDR3 is TGTGCCAGCAGCACAGGTCCGGGACAGGGGTCAGGCGAGCAGTACTTC. This translates into CASSTGPGQGSGEQYF.

V usage is TRBV5-1 and J usage is TRBJ2-7; D perhaps matches TRBD2 (5 bases). CDR3 length: 15 amino acids. Germline CDR1 and CDR2: SGHRS and YFSETQ. Trimming pared 0 bases from V and 11 bases from J, leaving 21 bases between. The CDR3 is CASSLAGSPREMEYF. In DNA, the CDR3 is TGCGCCAGCAGCTTGGCCGGGTCGCCGAGGGAAATGGAGTACTTC.

CDR3 amino acids: CASSLSGTAPGYGYTF. CDR3 DNA: TGTGCCAGCAGTTTGTCCGGGACAGCCCCTGGCTATGGCTACACCTTC. The chain joins TRBV6-5 to TRBJ1-2; 7 nucleotides match TRBD1. CDR3 length equals 16 residues. Germline assignment: CDR1 MNHEY and CDR2 SVGAGI. V shed 4 bases, J shed 4 bases, and the junction held 12 bases outside the gene matches.

The chain uses TRBV28 and TRBJ1-6; D unclear. The CDR3 has 14 amino acids. The germline V and J ends were trimmed by 8 bases and 5 bases, with 13 bases remaining between them. The germline V gene encodes CDR1 MDHEN and CDR2 SYDVKM. The CDR3, as DNA: TGTGCCAGCGGACGAGAAACTCATAATTCACCCCTCCACTTT. This gives the protein CASGRETHNSPLHF. Complete variable domain (other parts from reference TRBV28 and TRBJ1-6): DVKVTQSSRYLVKRTGEKVFLECVQDMDHENMFWYRQDPGLGLRLIYFSYDVKMKEKGDIPEGYSVSREKKERFSLILESASTNQTSMYLCASGRETHNSPLHFGNGTRLTVT.

In this sample, this clone turned up many times. This CDR3 is CASSQDSLEKLFF. The DNA for the CDR3 is TGTGCCAGCAGCCAGGACAGCCTTGAAAAACTGTTTTTT. V usage is TRBV4-2 and J usage is TRBJ1-4; D is possibly TRBD1 (6 bases). The CDR3 sequence is 13 residues long. Germline CDR1 reads LGHNA; CDR2 reads YNFKEQ. Trimming removed 3 bases at V and 7 bases at J, with 9 bases between.

There are a few counts of this clone. V usage is TRBV30 and J usage is TRBJ1-6; D is ambiguous. The CDR3 is made up of 14 amino acids. Trimming shortened V by 3 bases and J by 9 bases, and 15 bases separated the two germline ends. The germline CDR1 and CDR2 sequences are GTSNPN and SVGIG (reference sequence). CDR3 region: CAWSSGLVGSPLHF. The CDR3 coding sequence is TGTGCCTGGAGCTCCGGGCTAGTAGGTTCACCCCTCCACTTT.

This clone has at least ten counts. The chain joins TRBV10-3 to TRBJ2-4; a weak D match, TRBD1 (6 bases). V was trimmed by 8 bases and J by 0 bases, leaving 14 bases between them. The CDR3 runs to 15 residues. The germline gives CDR1 ENHRY, CDR2 SYGVKD. In DNA form, the CDR3 reads TGTGCCATCTCCGAGACAGGCCTAGCCAAAAACATTCAGTACTTC. Amino acid sequence: CAISETGLAKNIQYF.

This rearrangement joins TRBV11-2 to TRBJ2-1; D unclear. V was cut by 0 bases and J by 2 bases, with 11 bases left in between. The CDR3 extends over 16 amino acids. In germline, CDR1 is SGHAT, CDR2 FQNNGV. Here the CDR3 DNA reads TGTGCCAGCAGCTTAGAGGTTGGACGAGCCTACAATGAGCAGTTCTTC. Encoded protein: CASSLEVGRAYNEQFF. The full variable domain, completed using reference TRBV11-2 and TRBJ2-1, is EAGVAQSPRYKIIEKRQSVAFWCNPISGHATLYWYQQILGQGPKLLIQFQNNGVVDDSQLPKDRFSAERLKGVDSTLKIQPAKLEDSAVYLCASSLEVGRAYNEQFFGPGTRLTVL.

CDR3 sequence (DNA): TGCGCCAGCAGCTTGAGCCTAGTTGCCGGTGAGCAGTTCTTC. Its protein product is CASSLSLVAGEQFF. The V and J genes are TRBV5-1 and TRBJ2-1; D gene uncertain. V was trimmed by 1 base and J by 9 bases, leaving 14 bases between them. This CDR3 spans 14 amino acids. From germline, CDR1 is SGHRS and CDR2 YFSETQ.

The rearrangement joins TRBV7-3 to TRBJ2-1; no clear D. Germline V lookup: CDR1 SGHTA, CDR2 FQGTGA. This CDR3 spans 13 amino acids. Trimming left V 5 bases short and J 8 bases short, with 13 bases between. DNA of the CDR3: TGTGCCAGCAGCCCCCCCGATGGCTATGAGCAGTTCTTC. This encodes CASSPPDGYEQFF.

This chain uses TRBV28 with TRBJ2-7, with 8 nucleotides matching TRBD1. With V trimmed by 6 bases and J by 2 bases, 9 bases remained unmatched. The length of the CDR3 is 15 residues. Germline-derived CDR1 and CDR2 are MDHEN and SYDVKM. The CDR3 DNA is TGTGCCAGCAGCCTAACAGGGGGTGGGACCTACGAGCAGTACTTC. Its translation is CASSLTGGGTYEQYF.

This chain uses TRBV5-1 with TRBJ1-5; TRBD1 matches at 11 bases. The CDR3 loop spans 15 amino acids. Germline V lookup: CDR1 SGHRS, CDR2 YFSETQ. Unmatched junction bases numbered 5, after V lost 4 bases and J lost 5 bases. The CDR3 DNA is TGCGCCAGCAGCCCTTCGGGACAGGGGGATCAGCCCCAGCATTTT. The encoded protein is CASSPSGQGDQPQHF.